Following are 16 T cell receptor beta chains from one sample sequenced in a study of cytomegalovirus exposure and HLA in healthy donors. In the PCR, 60 Vbeta and 13 Jbeta primers were used. Clones were sequenced by immunoSEQ multiplex PCR, and TCRdb holds only the in-frame ones, with some missing. The sample lists under 150,000 clones; 9.5% were seen once. The source material was PBMCs. Source of these receptors: a young man in good health and CMV-seronegative.

V and J are TRBV15 and TRBJ2-5; no firm D call. The DNA end favors TRBJ2-7, so the J call may be wrong. Germline-derived CDR1 and CDR2 are LNHNV and YYDKDF (reference sequence). The CDR3 is 12 amino acids. The CDR3 DNA is TGTGCCACCAGCTACTTCACCTACGAGCAGTACTTC. It codes for CATSYFTYEQYF.

This chain uses TRBV10-1 with TRBJ2-1, with D possibly matching TRBD2 (5 bases). The CDR3 covers 14 residues. V shed 7 bases and J shed 5 bases, with 15 bases lying between them. Germline V lookup: CDR1 WNHNN, CDR2 SYGVQD (reference sequence). The CDR3 DNA follows: TGCGCCAGCAAACCTAGCCCTGCGGACAATGAGCAGTTCTTC. It encodes CASKPSPADNEQFF.

This clone was observed a few times. This chain links TRBV10-3 with TRBJ1-2; perhaps TRBD1 as D (6 bases). Germline CDR1 and CDR2: ENHRY and SYGVKD. Trimming cost V 9 bases and J 4 bases, with 15 bases left between them. The CDR3 is 13 residues long. CDR3 coding DNA: TGTGCCATACTGGGGGGGCACGGCTATGGCTACACCTTC. Its translation is CAILGGHGYGYTF.

The genes are TRBV7-2 and TRBJ2-7; possible D gene TRBD2, 6 bases. The CDR3 consists of 14 residues. V was trimmed by 0 bases and J by 2 bases, leaving 8 bases between them. Germline V lookup: CDR1 SGHTA, CDR2 FQGNSA. The CDR3 DNA reads as TGTGCCAGCAGCTTAGCCGGGAGTGCCTACGAGCAGTACTTC. It translates to CASSLAGSAYEQYF.

There are a few counts of this clone. Written as DNA, the CDR3 is TGTGCCAGCTCACGAGCTAGCTACGGCGGGGAGCTGTTTTTT. This gives the protein CASSRASYGGELFF. The genes are TRBV18 and TRBJ2-2; TRBD2 is a possible D gene (5 bases). The V gene's germline CDR1 is KGHSH and CDR2 LQKENI. With 4 bases removed from V and 7 bases from J, the gap between germline ends came to 13 bases. This CDR3 has 14 residues.

The sample holds a few counts of this clone. The V call is TRBV12-5, the J call TRBJ1-1; D is possibly TRBD1 (6 bases). The germline V gene encodes CDR1 LGHNT and CDR2 FRNRAP. Trimming left V 9 bases short and J 3 bases short, with 14 bases between. This CDR3 spans 13 amino acids. The CDR3 here is CASVRGSDTEAFF. CDR3 sequence (DNA): TGTGCTAGCGTCAGGGGTTCGGACACTGAAGCTTTCTTT.

At least ten counts were recorded for this clone. The rearrangement joins TRBV10-3 to TRBJ2-1, with 7 bases matching TRBD2. CDR1 and CDR2 (germline): ENHRY, SYGVKD. This CDR3 contains 12 residues. V was clipped by 6 bases and J by 8 bases; unmatched bases: 4. The DNA of the CDR3 is TGTGCCATCAGCGACCGGGGGGATGAGCAGTTCTTC. It codes for CAISDRGDEQFF.

Concerning this clone itself: A junction end diverges from the germline sequence, so it may reflect a read error. The rearrangement uses TRBV9 and TRBJ2-3, with D unresolved. Germline V CDR1 and CDR2: SGDLS, YYNGEE. CDR3 length: 16 amino acids. In DNA, the CDR3 is TGTGCCAACAGCGTGATCGATCGAACTAGCACAGATACGCAGTATTTT. This codes for CANSVIDRTSTDTQYF.

The chain couples TRBV7-2 to TRBJ1-2; D not certain. V gave up 0 bases and J gave up 8 bases, with 13 bases separating them. The CDR3 is 14 amino acids. Germline-derived CDR1 and CDR2 are SGHTA and FQGNSA. CDR3 DNA: TGTGCCAGCAGCTTAGCGCTCTCTGGGAGGGGCTACACCTTC. This translates into CASSLALSGRGYTF.

The CDR3 loop is CTSSQNYGRAKWEQYF. CDR3 coding DNA: TGCACCAGCAGCCAGAATTACGGGAGGGCCAAGTGGGAGCAGTACTTC. The rearrangement links TRBV1 to TRBJ2-7; TRBD2 is the table's D call, not checked against the DNA. TRBV1 corresponds to a pseudogene. The CDR3 has 16 residues.

V and J are TRBV11-2 and TRBJ2-7; TRBD1 aligns across 9 bases. The CDR3 extends over 15 amino acids. The junction had 4 bases not matched to a gene; V was cut back by 3 bases and J by 1 base. From germline, CDR1 is SGHAT and CDR2 FQNNGV. The CDR3 DNA follows: TGTGCCAGCAGCTTGACCGGGACAGGGTCCTACGAGCAGTACTTC. Its protein is CASSLTGTGSYEQYF.

This clone was seen more than once but under ten times. V and J are TRBV5-1 and TRBJ1-4; 7 positions agree with TRBD1. The CDR3 length is 15 residues. V was clipped by 2 bases and J by 7 bases; unmatched bases: 8. Per germline, CDR1 SGHRS and CDR2 YFSETQ. The CDR3, as DNA: TGCGCCAGCAGCTTCGGGACAGCCAGGGGTGAAAAACTGTTTTTT. It codes for CASSFGTARGEKLFF.

This clone was seen a few times. The CDR3 DNA reads TGTGCCAGTACCCGCCAACAGGGCAGCAATCAGCCCCAGCATTTT. This sequence encodes CASTRQQGSNQPQHF. The chain is built from TRBV19 and TRBJ1-5, with D possibly TRBD1 on 6 matching bases. The ends were cut back, 7 bases at V and 1 base at J, with 14 bases in the middle. There are 15 residues in the CDR3. CDR1 is LNHDA, CDR2 SQIVND, per germline (reference sequence).

The chain carries TRBV28 and TRBJ2-7; tentatively, D is TRBD2 (6 bases). V dropped 3 bases and J dropped 7 bases, with 13 bases sitting between them. The length of the CDR3 is 13 residues. Per the germline V gene, CDR1 is MDHEN and CDR2 is SYDVKM. CDR3 nucleotide sequence: TGTGCCAGCAGTTTCCAAGGAGGGTCGGAGCAGTACTTC. Residues: CASSFQGGSEQYF.

The chain uses TRBV9 and TRBJ2-2; TRBD2 agrees at 13 bases. The V gene end was trimmed by 4 bases and the J gene end by 5 bases; junction bases not matched to a gene: 20. Germline CDR1 SGDLS, CDR2 YYNGEE. The CDR3 spans 21 residues. CDR3 protein: CASSPRWTSGRINTMTGELFF. In nucleotides, the CDR3 is TGTGCCAGCAGCCCCCGATGGACTAGCGGGAGAATTAACACGATGACCGGGGAGCTGTTTTTT.

This chain uses TRBV10-2 with TRBJ2-1; unclear D gene. The CDR3 is 12 amino acids. CDR1 WSHSY and CDR2 SAAADI come from the germline V gene. Deletions cut 7 bases from V and 7 bases from J, with 11 bases between. CDR3 in amino acids: CASNMGWNEQFF. The CDR3 region has the DNA TGCGCCAGCAACATGGGCTGGAATGAGCAGTTCTTC.